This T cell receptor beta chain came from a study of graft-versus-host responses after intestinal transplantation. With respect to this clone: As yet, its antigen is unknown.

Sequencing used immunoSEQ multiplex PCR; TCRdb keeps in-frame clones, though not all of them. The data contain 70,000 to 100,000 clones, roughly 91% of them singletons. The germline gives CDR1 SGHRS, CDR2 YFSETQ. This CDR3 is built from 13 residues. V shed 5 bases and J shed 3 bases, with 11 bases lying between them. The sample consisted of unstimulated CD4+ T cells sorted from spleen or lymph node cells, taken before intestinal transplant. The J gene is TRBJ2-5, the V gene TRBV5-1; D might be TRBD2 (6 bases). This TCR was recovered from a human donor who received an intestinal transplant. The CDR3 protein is CASSRGLEETQYF. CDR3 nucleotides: TGCGCCAGCAGTCGGGGACTGGAAGAGACCCAGTACTTC.